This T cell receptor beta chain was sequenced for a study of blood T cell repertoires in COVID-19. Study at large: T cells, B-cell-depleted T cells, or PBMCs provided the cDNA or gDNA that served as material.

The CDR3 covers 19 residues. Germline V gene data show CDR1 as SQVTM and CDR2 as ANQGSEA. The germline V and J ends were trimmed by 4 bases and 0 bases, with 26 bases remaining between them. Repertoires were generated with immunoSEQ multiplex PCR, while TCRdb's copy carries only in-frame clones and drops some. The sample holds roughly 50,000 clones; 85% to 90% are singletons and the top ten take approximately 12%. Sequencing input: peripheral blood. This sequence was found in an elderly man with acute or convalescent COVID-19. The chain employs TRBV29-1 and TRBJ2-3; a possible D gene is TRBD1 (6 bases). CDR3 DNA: TGCAGCGTTGCCCCTCGACAGGCGGCAATCCTCGAAAGCACAGATACGCAGTATTTT. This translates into CSVAPRQAAILESTDTQYF.